The source of this TCR beta chain is a study of human T cells and chemical hapten exposure. Individual cDNA molecules (in the library) carried attached unique molecular identifiers. How the authors handled the data: The number of TCRs in each sample had a median of approximately 96,000 and spanned 23,224 to 690,600. TCRdb re-derived calls from the RACE reads in MiXCR, one entry per CDR3 protein. These V and J calls rely on TCRdb rather than the paper's analysis. This sample has roughly 80,000 distinct CDR3 sequences, with around 15% found just once. Time point defined: pre-sensitization, week 0. Treatment given: therapeutic diphenylcyclopropenone sensitization with weekly scalp DPC. Study-wide results and limits: Patch test score was positively correlated with the counts of TCRs that had expanded at PT1.

This clonotype was seen more than once but under ten times. The antigen is unknown. The germline V gene encodes CDR1 MDHEN and CDR2 SYDVKM. Trimming shortened V by 6 bases and J by 3 bases, and 12 bases separated the two germline ends. This CDR3 region has 13 residues. This sequence was found in a woman in her 50s with alopecia areata. Some clones in this sample may be carry-over from other donors' samples. The sample was whole blood, taken in connection with sensitization to the hapten diphenylcyclopropenone (DPC). The rearrangement joins TRBV28 to TRBJ2-7; a possible D gene is TRBD1 (5 bases). CDR3 amino acids: CASRTGQVYEQYF. The CDR3 bases are TGTGCCAGCAGAACCGGACAAGTCTACGAGCAGTACTTC.